These T cell receptor beta chains were read from a single sample in a study of cytomegalovirus exposure and HLA in healthy donors. The protocol was immunoSEQ multiplex PCR, while the TCRdb copy is restricted to in-frame clones and leaves out a portion. The repertoire holds about 200,000 clones, approximately 70% seen once, with roughly 2.5% in the top ten. Input material: PBMCs. The receptors were sampled from a man aged 40-49 years in good health and CMV-seropositive. Both conserved end residues are part of each CDR3. D genes are given only for firm matches. Not every row has a clone size; where given, it reads once, few, many or a size class.

D	V	size	J	CDR3	DNA
TRBD1	TRBV4-1	-	TRBJ2-5	CASSQVLRTGPETQYF	TGCGCCAGCAGCCAAGTCCTGCGGACAGGGCCAGAGACCCAGTACTTC
-	TRBV5-1	-	TRBJ2-3	CASSFRAGQDTQYF	TGCGCCAGCAGCTTCCGTGCGGGCCAAGATACGCAGTATTTT
TRBD1	TRBV28	-	TRBJ1-6	CASSTGVNSPLHF	TGTGCCAGCAGTACAGGGGTTAATTCACCCCTCCACTTT
TRBD1	TRBV7-2	-	TRBJ2-1	CASSSQGTGQYNEQFF	TGTGCCAGCAGCTCCCAGGGGACAGGACAGTACAATGAGCAGTTCTTC
-	TRBV21-1	-	TRBJ2-3	CASSNVGRLSSTDTQYF	TGTGCCAGCAGCAATGTGGGTCGACTATCTAGCACAGATACGCAGTATTTT
-	TRBV5-6	-	TRBJ2-7	CASSHGPTGPNYEQYF	TGTGCCAGCAGCCATGGACCGACAGGACCCAACTACGAGCAGTACTTC
-	TRBV11-3	once	TRBJ2-3	CASSSRGLGSTDTQYF	TGTGCCAGCAGCTCCCGCGGGCTCGGTAGCACAGATACGCAGTATTTT
-	TRBV14	-	TRBJ2-3	CASSHLSQLGGGDTQYF	TGTGCCAGCAGCCACCTCTCCCAACTGGGCGGAGGAGATACGCAGTATTTT
-	TRBV9	-	TRBJ1-1	CASSVDSNTEAFF	TGTGCCAGCAGCGTAGACAGCAACACTGAAGCTTTCTTT
-	TRBV7-2	-	TRBJ2-7	CASSLSGRVPYEQYF	TGTGCCAGCAGCTTAAGCGGGCGTGTCCCCTACGAGCAGTACTTC
-	TRBV9	-	TRBJ1-6	CASSVEGRRGSPLHF	TGTGCCAGCAGCGTAGAGGGTCGAAGGGGTTCACCCCTCCACTTT
TRBD2	TRBV5-8	-	TRBJ2-5	CASSTYGTSGGVRATQYF	TGTGCCAGCAGCACATACGGGACTAGCGGGGGGGTCAGGGCGACCCAGTACTTC
-	TRBV25-1	-	TRBJ2-7	CATEASLSYEQYF	TGTGCCACCGAGGCAAGCCTCTCCTACGAGCAGTACTTC
TRBD1	TRBV7-9	-	TRBJ1-5	CASRRTGPNEQNQPQHF	TGTGCCAGCAGAAGGACAGGGCCAAACGAACAGAATCAGCCCCAGCATTTT
-	TRBV20-1	-	TRBJ1-2	CSARDMEGYTF	TGCAGTGCTAGAGATATGGAGGGCTACACCTTC
TRBD2	TRBV15	few	TRBJ2-2	CATSREGGGNTGELFF	TGTGCCACCAGCAGAGAGGGCGGGGGGAACACCGGGGAGCTGTTTTTT
TRBD1	TRBV27	-	TRBJ2-7	CASRQTGILYEQYF	TGTGCCAGCAGGCAGACAGGGATTCTTTACGAGCAGTACTTC
-	TRBV5-1	-	TRBJ1-4	CASTRGQTTNEKLFF	TGCGCCAGCACGCGAGGGCAGACAACTAATGAAAAACTGTTTTTT
TRBD1	TRBV4-1	-	TRBJ1-4	CASSQIDRGLTNEKLFF	TGCGCCAGCAGCCAAATTGACAGGGGGCTGACTAATGAAAAACTGTTTTTT
TRBD2	TRBV2	-	TRBJ2-3	CASSEVAGGPVADTQYF	TGTGCCAGCAGTGAAGTAGCGGGGGGGCCGGTTGCAGATACGCAGTATTTT
-	TRBV27	-	TRBJ1-1	CASSLMRSEAFF	TGTGCCAGCAGTTTAATGCGGTCTGAAGCTTTCTTT
-	TRBV5-5	-	TRBJ2-5	CASSRTPQETQYF	TGTGCCAGCAGCCGAACTCCTCAAGAGACCCAGTACTTC
-	TRBV27	once	TRBJ2-3	CASSLFLSRQDTQYF	TGTGCCAGCAGTTTGTTCCTAAGTCGTCAAGATACGCAGTATTTT
TRBD2	TRBV7-2	-	TRBJ2-3	CASSLGLAADTQYF	TGTGCCAGCAGCTTAGGACTAGCAGCAGATACGCAGTATTTT
TRBD2	TRBV4-3	-	TRBJ2-7	CASSQDYGRTDYEQYF	TGCGCCAGCAGCCAAGATTACGGGAGGACGGACTACGAGCAGTACTTC
TRBD2	TRBV7-9	few	TRBJ2-7	CASSPSGRTYEQYF	TGTGCCAGCAGCCCTAGCGGCCGGACCTACGAGCAGTACTTC
TRBD1	TRBV4-1	-	TRBJ2-3	CASSAGGRADTQYF	TGCGCCAGCAGCGCAGGGGGCAGGGCAGATACGCAGTATTTT
-	TRBV7-9	-	TRBJ2-7	CSSVLPPYEQYF	TGTTCCAGCGTCCTTCCCCCCTACGAGCAGTACTTC
-	TRBV29-1	-	TRBJ2-4	CSVDGSEGPYF	TGCAGCGTTGATGGTTCGGAGGGACCGTACTTC
TRBD2	TRBV4-3	few	TRBJ2-1	CASSQDLGAGGYNEQFF	TGCGCCAGCAGCCAAGATTTGGGAGCGGGGGGTTACAATGAGCAGTTCTTC
-	TRBV2	few	TRBJ1-4	CASSERQVATNEKLFF	TGTGCCAGCAGTGAAAGACAGGTAGCCACTAATGAAAAACTGTTTTTT
-	TRBV29-1	-	TRBJ1-1	CSVEAGHEAFF	TGCAGCGTTGAGGCGGGCCATGAAGCTTTCTTT
TRBD1	TRBV19	-	TRBJ1-5	CASSGQGTLFGQPQHF	TGTGCCAGTAGCGGACAGGGGACGCTTTTTGGTCAGCCCCAGCATTTT
-	TRBV28	-	TRBJ2-1	CASSYIRNNEQFF	TGTGCCAGCAGCTATATCCGAAACAATGAGCAGTTCTTC
TRBD2	TRBV7-9	-	TRBJ2-3	CASSNSGGRPDTQYF	TGTGCCAGCAGCAATAGCGGGGGGCGCCCAGATACGCAGTATTTT
TRBD1	TRBV19	-	TRBJ1-2	CASHRQGESYGYTF	TGTGCCAGTCATAGACAGGGGGAAAGCTATGGCTACACCTTC
-	TRBV9	-	TRBJ2-2	CASRLGGSVGELFF	TGTGCCAGCCGATTGGGGGGAAGTGTCGGGGAGCTGTTTTTT
-	TRBV6-5	-	TRBJ2-1	CASSYSRANEQFF	TGTGCCAGCAGTTACTCCAGGGCCAATGAGCAGTTCTTC
TRBD1	TRBV2	-	TRBJ1-2	CASTSRQGGGYTF	TGTGCCAGTACCTCCAGACAGGGTGGAGGCTACACCTTC
TRBD1	TRBV7-9	once	TRBJ2-5	CASSNRQGAYETQYF	TGTGCCAGCAGCAATCGACAGGGGGCTTATGAGACCCAGTACTTC
TRBD1	TRBV5-6	-	TRBJ2-7	CASSRPTGEEYVYEQYF	TGTGCCAGCAGCCGTCCGACAGGGGAGGAATACGTATACGAGCAGTACTTC
-	TRBV14	-	TRBJ1-1	CASSQVLGQQAEAFF	TGTGCCAGCAGCCAAGTTTTGGGCCAACAAGCTGAAGCTTTCTTT
-	TRBV7-3	-	TRBJ2-1	CASSLGRSEQFF	TGTGCCAGCAGCTTAGGTCGTAGTGAGCAGTTCTTC
TRBD1	TRBV5-4	-	TRBJ1-2	CASSESSTGVGYGYTF	TGTGCCAGCAGCGAATCGTCCACAGGGGTCGGGTATGGCTACACCTTC
-	TRBV7-2	-	TRBJ2-1	CASSSHWIHEQFF	TGTGCCAGCAGTAGCCACTGGATACATGAGCAGTTCTTC
TRBD1	TRBV5-6	few	TRBJ1-2	CASSFGTADPYGYTF	TGTGCCAGCAGTTTCGGGACAGCCGACCCGTATGGCTACACCTTC
-	TRBV6-1	-	TRBJ1-3	CASRAGGSGNTIYF	TGTGCCAGCAGGGCTGGAGGATCTGGAAACACCATATATTTT
TRBD1	TRBV19	-	TRBJ1-5	CASGGQGAWTRQPQHF	TGTGCCAGTGGGGGACAGGGGGCCTGGACTAGGCAGCCCCAGCATTTT
-	TRBV6-5	once	TRBJ2-7	CASKRGGEQQYF	TGTGCCAGCAAAAGGGGGGGGGAGCAGCAGTACTTC
-	TRBV7-3	-	TRBJ1-1	CASSWDLNTEAFF	TGTGCCAGCAGCTGGGACTTGAACACTGAAGCTTTCTTT
-	TRBV18	-	TRBJ2-7	CASSPSAGTYEQYF	TGTGCCAGCTCACCATCCGCAGGGACCTACGAGCAGTACTTC
-	TRBV28	-	TRBJ1-6	CASSLGGNTNSPLHF	TGTGCCAGCAGTTTGGGAGGGAACACTAATTCACCCCTCCACTTT
TRBD1	TRBV5-1	-	TRBJ2-7	CASRPGTGFYEQYF	TGCGCCAGCAGACCCGGGACAGGGTTCTACGAGCAGTACTTC
-	TRBV6-5	-	TRBJ1-1	CACGPQLNTEAFF	TGTGCCTGCGGGCCCCAATTAAACACTGAAGCTTTCTTT
-	TRBV6-1	-	TRBJ1-2	CASSEGRRYGYTF	TGTGCCAGCAGTGAAGGGAGGAGGTATGGCTACACCTTC
TRBD2	TRBV5-6	-	TRBJ2-5	CASSFLSGGFQETQYF	TGTGCCAGCAGCTTCCTTAGCGGGGGCTTCCAAGAGACCCAGTACTTC
TRBD1	TRBV27	once	TRBJ2-7	CASSFGQGGYEQYF	TGTGCCAGCAGTTTTGGACAGGGAGGCTACGAGCAGTACTTC
TRBD2	TRBV10-3	-	TRBJ2-5	CAIRDSGGAEETQYF	TGTGCCATCAGGGATAGCGGGGGGGCAGAGGAGACCCAGTACTTC
TRBD1	TRBV28	-	TRBJ2-7	CASSRQGADYEQYF	TGTGCCAGCAGTCGACAGGGGGCAGACTACGAGCAGTACTTC